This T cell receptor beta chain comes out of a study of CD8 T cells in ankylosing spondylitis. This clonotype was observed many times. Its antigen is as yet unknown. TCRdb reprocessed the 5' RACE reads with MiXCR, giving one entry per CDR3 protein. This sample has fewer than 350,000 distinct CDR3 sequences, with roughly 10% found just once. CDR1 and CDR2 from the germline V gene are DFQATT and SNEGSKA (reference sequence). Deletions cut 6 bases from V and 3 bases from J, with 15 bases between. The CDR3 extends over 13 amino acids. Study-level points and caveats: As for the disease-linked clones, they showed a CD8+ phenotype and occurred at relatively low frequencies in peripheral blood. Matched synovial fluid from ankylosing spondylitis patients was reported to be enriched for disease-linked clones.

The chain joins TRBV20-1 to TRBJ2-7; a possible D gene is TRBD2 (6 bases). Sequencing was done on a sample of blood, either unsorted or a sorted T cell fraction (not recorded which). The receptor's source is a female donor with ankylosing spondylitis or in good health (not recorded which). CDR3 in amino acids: CSAAGASDYEQYF. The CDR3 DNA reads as TGCAGTGCAGCGGGTGCTAGCGACTACGAGCAGTACTTC.